A single T cell receptor (beta chain) is shown here with its context. This record comes from a study of shared clonotypes between healthy human individuals. Trimming removed 5 bases at V and 5 bases at J, with 13 bases between. Germline CDR1 and CDR2: SEHNR and FQNEAQ (reference sequence). The CDR3 is 13 amino acids. Every immunoSEQ plate was one replicate of a subset's evenly spread DNA. Assay used: immunoSEQ multiplex PCR; TCRdb lists only in-frame clones, some missing. The sample includes 300,000 to 400,000 clones, around 87% of them seen just once. The sequenced sample was memory CD8+ T cells sorted from blood. Subset in this sample: CD45RO+ cells pooled with CCR7-negative TemRA cells. The chain employs TRBV7-9 and TRBJ2-7, with a possible D match to TRBD1 (5 bases). This clonotype originated in a man aged 18 to 29 in good health. The CDR3 here is CASSRGGLDEQYF. CDR3 DNA sequence: TGTGCCAGCAGCAGGGGTGGCCTCGACGAGCAGTACTTC. Using reference TRBV7-9 and TRBJ2-7 for the parts outside the CDR3, the full variable domain is DTGVSQNPRHKITKRGQNVTFRCDPISEHNRLYWYRQTLGQGPEFLTYFQNEAQLEKSRLLSDRFSAERPKGSFSTLEIQRTEQGDSAMYLCASSRGGLDEQYFGPGTRLTVT.